A selection of T cell receptor beta chains follows, all from one sample in a study of blood T cell repertoires in COVID-19. The protocol was immunoSEQ multiplex PCR, while the TCRdb copy is restricted to in-frame clones and leaves out a portion. The sample lists some 250,000 clones, about 89% occurring once. Material for sequencing was PBMCs or T cells enriched from blood (not recorded which). Receptor source: a man aged 35 to 55 who had recovered from COVID-19. The conserved cysteine and the conserved F or W are not part of the CDR3 here. The order of the fields is clone size, V gene, CDR3 protein. Not every row has a clone size; where given, it reads once, few, many or a size class.

NA | TRBV6-2/TRBV6-3 | ASSYSRQGEETQY
few | TRBV7-3 | ASSYEARGRETQY
NA | TRBV10-3 | AISESGPNTDTQY
once | TRBV6-5 | ASSYFPGGTGELF
NA | TRBV10-3 | AIRPGQHNTGELF
NA | TRBV5-6 | ASSPPLGTSAMNTEAF
NA | TRBV6-5 | ASKFRGNSYNEQF
NA | TRBV7-9 | ASSAGLAGPAYEQY
NA | TRBV5-1 | ASSLGSYGYT
NA | TRBV19 | ASSIRRGLQETQY
NA | TRBV19 | ASSITGGNYGYT
few | TRBV11-2 | ASSGGLAGTYEQY
once | TRBV19 | ASSRGQSRSYNSPLH
NA | TRBV30 | AWSVPGDNYGYT
NA | TRBV6-5 | ASSSGTKNEQY
few | TRBV19 | ATRRDREVSEAF
NA | TRBV10-3 | AIRGQMGLSGNTIY
NA | TRBV7-8 | ASSGSGKTYEQY
NA | TRBV4-1 | ASSQDLAGGRNTGELF
NA | TRBV29-1 | SVVAASGEETQY
NA | TRBV6-5 | ASTRAYSGEQY
NA | TRBV28 | ASSLSGAELF
NA | TRBV6-6 | ASSYESSVNTGELF
NA | TRBV19 | ASSRREGLEKLF
NA | TRBV4-2 | ASSQDQVTSGSSYEQY
medium-sized | TRBV7-9 | ASSLSVVSGGNTIY
NA | TRBV5-4 | ASSLGLAGTVYEQY
NA | TRBV30 | AWRQDSYTEAF
NA | TRBV9 | ASSVADNNQPQH
NA | TRBV7-9 | ASSRTGYDTEAF
NA | TRBV5-4 | ASSLGQGSYNEQF
NA | TRBV7-2 | ASSSTAGQTYEQY
NA | TRBV24-1 | ATSDRQANYGYT
NA | TRBV28 | ASSLSSSAGGKLF
NA | TRBV4-3 | ASSQTAVGLAGHNEQF
few | TRBV11-2 | ASSLGGREADTEAF
NA | TRBV4-3 | ASSQYRGSSYEQY
NA | TRBV19 | ASSLNRGMEVGYGYT
NA | TRBV6-2/TRBV6-3 | ASSLDRVNTEAF
NA | TRBV5-1 | ASSVNTEAF
NA | TRBV14 | ASSQEQGRLQAF
NA | TRBV3-1/TRBV3-2 | ASTLSASGGREQY
few | TRBV7-9 | ASSLETGVRNQPQH
NA | TRBV14 | ASSQGDTYGYT
NA | TRBV6-1 | ASSEKGVMNTEAF
NA | TRBV30 | AGTGVGYT
NA | TRBV5-6 | ASSPGTGQSNQPQH
NA | TRBV7-9 | ASSLGDTYNEQF
NA | TRBV19 | ASNPGQGIHIQY
once | TRBV7-6 | ASSLYRKYEQY
NA | TRBV7-9 | ASSPGTSGYSYNEQF
NA | TRBV3-1/TRBV3-2 | ASSPGTAYGYT